This TCR beta chain was recorded in a study of blood T cell repertoires in COVID-19. Study-level information: T cells, B-cell-depleted T cells, or PBMCs supplied cDNA or gDNA.

Germline CDR1 reads SQVTM; CDR2 reads ANQGSEA. The trim removed 4 bases at V and 1 base at J, leaving 15 bases unmatched. The CDR3 has 17 residues. As handled by the study authors: The authors estimated nucleated cell counts from reference gene primer amplification. The data were produced by immunoSEQ multiplex PCR, yet TCRdb's version contains in-frame clones alone and is incomplete. V, J and clone size were drawn from that table, and D and trimming were deduced from the DNA. Found here are tens of thousands of clones, approximately 89% of them singletons; the top ten hold 5.8%. The chain recombines TRBV29-1 with TRBJ1-2, with 7 bases identical to TRBD1. The source material was peripheral blood. The TCR sequence derives from a man aged 50 or older with active COVID-19. The CDR3 spells CSVVALRTGLFNYGYTF. CDR3 in DNA: TGCAGCGTTGTCGCATTAAGGACAGGCCTTTTTAACTATGGCTACACCTTC.